The T cell receptor (beta chain) described here comes from a study of blood T cell repertoires in COVID-19. Study-level information: The samples span acute and convalescent COVID-19 from the United States, Italy and Spain.

Sequenced by immunoSEQ multiplex PCR; TCRdb stores in-frame clones only, minus some. The sample records about 120,000 clones, about four fifths being singletons. This CDR3 contains 11 residues. Trimming took off 6 bases at V and 8 bases at J, with 10 bases between the two ends. CDR1 and CDR2 (germline): DFQATT, SNEGSKA (reference sequence). The sequencing input was peripheral blood. This receptor was taken from a man in his sixties with active or convalescent COVID-19. This sequence joins TRBV20-1 and TRBJ1-4; D possibly corresponds to TRBD1 (6 bases). CDR3 residues: CSANREEKLFF. In DNA, the CDR3 is TGCAGTGCAAACAGGGAGGAAAAACTGTTTTTT.